This T cell receptor beta chain comes out of a study of blood T cell repertoires in COVID-19. The CDR3 loop spans 15 amino acids. Per germline, CDR1 MNHEY and CDR2 SVGAGI. V was shortened by 2 bases and J by 2 bases, with 12 bases between the two germline ends. Clones were read by immunoSEQ multiplex PCR, and TCRdb kept only the in-frame ones, dropping some. The sample lists roughly 64,000 clones, 70% to 90% seen once, with roughly 1.2% in the top ten. J is TRBJ2-5 and V is TRBV6-5; tentatively, D is TRBD2 (5 bases). The receptor was isolated from a man between 40 and 49 years old with acute or convalescent COVID-19. The sample was peripheral blood. This CDR3 reads CASSYVPSSQETQYF. The CDR3 DNA reads TGTGCCAGCAGTTACGTTCCTAGCTCTCAAGAGACCCAGTACTTC.